The 7 T cell receptor beta chains below all came from one sample that was sequenced in a study of cytomegalovirus exposure and HLA in healthy donors. The PCR used 60 Vbeta and 13 Jbeta primers. Sequencing was performed with immunoSEQ multiplex PCR; in TCRdb, only in-frame clones are kept and a portion is missing. This sample contains about 70,000 clones. The sequenced material came from PBMCs. Source of these receptors: a female donor in good health and CMV-seropositive.

The gene calls are TRBV6-6 and TRBJ1-5; 7 positions match TRBD1. The V gene's germline CDR1 is MNHNY and CDR2 SVGAGI (reference sequence). V shed 6 bases and J 1 base; nucleotides not matched to a gene: 6. The CDR3 covers 15 residues. The CDR3 region is CASSQQGPSNQPQHF. The DNA for the CDR3 is TGTGCCAGCAGCCAACAGGGGCCCAGCAATCAGCCCCAGCATTTT.

The gene calls are TRBV4-1 and TRBJ1-1; no definite D call. CDR1 and CDR2 (germline): MGHRA, YSYEKL. This CDR3 is built from 14 residues. Trimming removed 3 bases at V and 0 bases at J, with 8 bases between. CDR3 amino acids: CASSHVTVNTEAFF. The DNA for the CDR3 is TGCGCCAGCAGCCATGTCACAGTGAACACTGAAGCTTTCTTT.

The J gene is TRBJ1-2, the V gene TRBV15; the match to TRBD1 covers 7 bases. The CDR3 runs 14 residues. V gave up 0 bases and J gave up 4 bases; unmatched junction bases: 2. Germline V gene sequence: CDR1 LNHNV, CDR2 YYDKDF (reference sequence). CDR3 nucleotide sequence: TGTGCCACCAGCAGAGATGGGACAGTCTATGGCTACACCTTC. Its translation is CATSRDGTVYGYTF.

The rearrangement links TRBV5-1 to TRBJ1-1, with 7 bases identical to TRBD1. Germline CDR1 reads SGHRS; CDR2 reads YFSETQ. Losses at the gene ends were 9 bases for V and 1 base for J; bases not matched to a gene: 6. This CDR3 has 13 residues. CDR3 sequence reads: CATRQGENTEAFF. The CDR3 coding sequence is TGCGCCACCCGACAGGGAGAGAACACTGAAGCTTTCTTT.

The rearrangement links TRBV18 to TRBJ2-7; 7 bases agree with TRBD2. The CDR3 is made up of 15 amino acids. The V segment lost 3 bases and the J segment 0 bases; nucleotides outside the gene matches: 5. Germline lookup yields CDR1 KGHSH and CDR2 LQKENI. CDR3 sequence: CASSPLADSSYEQYF. The CDR3 coding sequence is TGTGCCAGCTCACCCCTAGCGGATAGCTCCTACGAGCAGTACTTC. The whole variable domain, filled in from reference TRBV18 and TRBJ2-7, reads NAGVMQNPRHLVRRRGQEARLRCSPMKGHSHVYWYRQLPEEGLKFMVYLQKENIIDESGMPKERFSAEFPKEGPSILRIQQVVRGDSAAYFCASSPLADSSYEQYFGPGTRLTVT.

This chain uses TRBV5-1 with TRBJ1-1; no reliable D call. The CDR3 consists of 12 residues. Germline CDR1 reads SGHRS; CDR2 reads YFSETQ. The germline V and J ends were trimmed by 0 bases and 10 bases, with 10 bases remaining between them. The CDR3 region has the DNA TGCGCCAGCAGCTTGGGAGGTAACGGAGCTTTCTTT. Translated, it gives CASSLGGNGAFF.

The chain links TRBV5-6 to TRBJ1-3; 12 bases match TRBD1. This CDR3 is 17 amino acids long. The V gene's germline CDR1 is SGHDT and CDR2 YYEEEE. V dropped 4 bases and J dropped 2; count of bases not matched to a gene: 7. CDR3: CASSSPGQGATGNTIYF. The CDR3 DNA sequence: TGTGCCAGCAGCAGTCCGGGACAGGGGGCCACTGGAAACACCATATATTTT. Based on the CDR3 plus reference TRBV5-6 and TRBJ1-3, the full variable domain is DAGVTQSPTHLIKTRGQQVTLRCSPKSGHDTVSWYQQALGQGPQFIFQYYEEEERQRGNFPDRFSGHQFPNYSSELNVNALLLGDSALYLCASSSPGQGATGNTIYFGEGSWLTVV.